This T cell receptor (beta chain) was captured in a study of HIV-infected patients and healthy controls. Overall study findings and caveats: Untreated HIV+ repertoires had roughly threefold fewer distinct CDR3s and lower Shannon diversity than healthy controls. Only sixteen HIV-infected individuals were processed, a major limit on how widely findings apply. In healthy controls, MAIT alpha CDR3s were common; in HIV+ repertoires, severely depleted.

Alpha and beta constant-region primers primed reverse transcription of around 500 ng RNA. Separate chain-specific third strand synthesis with multiplexing indices produced the alpha and beta libraries. TCRdb re-called the 5' RACE reads with MiXCR, one entry per CDR3 protein. The table includes around 20,000 distinct CDR3 sequences, around 8.2% detected once. The repertoire came from unfractionated whole blood and reflected all unsorted peripheral T cells. With V trimmed by 6 bases and J by 3 bases, 7 bases remained unmatched. CDR3 size: 15 residues. Per the germline V gene, CDR1 is MDHEN and CDR2 is SYDVKM. To note about this clonotype: As yet, its antigen is unknown.

The sequence was collected from an adult in good health. The sequenced material came from blood. The chain recombines TRBV28 with TRBJ2-3, with TRBD1 identical over 9 bases. CDR3 DNA sequence: TGTGCCAGCAGCTTCGGGGACAGGGAAACAGATACGCAGTATTTT. This translates into CASSFGDRETDTQYF.